This T cell receptor (beta chain) came from a study of shared clonotypes between healthy human individuals. Regarding this clone: The antigen is not known.

The deep-level immunoSEQ assay was used. Method: immunoSEQ multiplex PCR; TCRdb's copy keeps in-frame clones and lacks some. Of 550,000 to 850,000 clones listed, over 60% were seen once; the top ten hold under 2%. Regarding the study as a whole: Deeper or shallower sequencing was expected to change how clonotypes are shared among donors. Exclusively blood specimens were collected; tissue repertoires likely differ.

The sequence came from a woman in her 30s in good health. The sequenced sample consisted of memory CD4+ T cells sorted from blood. The subset is: CD45RA-negative fraction.

CDR3 nucleotides: TGTGCCAGCAGCAAAGGTCGAGCGGGAGGGCCTCACTACTACTACAATGAGCAGTTCTTC. This encodes CASSKGRAGGPHYYYNEQFF. The rearrangement joins TRBV21-1 to TRBJ2-1; TRBD2, the table's D call, lacks a check against the DNA. TRBV21-1 is an annotated pseudogene. The CDR3 loop spans 20 amino acids.